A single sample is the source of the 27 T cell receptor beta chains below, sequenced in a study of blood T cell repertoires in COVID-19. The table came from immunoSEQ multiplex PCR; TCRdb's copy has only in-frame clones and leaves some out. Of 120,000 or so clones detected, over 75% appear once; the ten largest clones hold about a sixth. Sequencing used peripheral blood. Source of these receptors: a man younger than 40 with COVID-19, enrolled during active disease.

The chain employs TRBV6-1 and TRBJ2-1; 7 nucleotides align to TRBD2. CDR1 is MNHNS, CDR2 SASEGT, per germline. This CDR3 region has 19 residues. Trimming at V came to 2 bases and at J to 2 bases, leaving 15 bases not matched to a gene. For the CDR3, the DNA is TGTGCCAGCAGTGAAACCCCCCCAGAAAGTAGCGGGCCCTACAATGAGCAGTTCTTC. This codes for CASSETPPESSGPYNEQFF.

This CDR3 is CATSRGLAGNQPQHF. In DNA, the CDR3 is TGTGCCACCAGCAGAGGACTGGCCGGCAATCAGCCCCAGCATTTT. V usage is TRBV15 and J usage is TRBJ1-5, with D unclear. Germline values: CDR1 LNHNV, CDR2 YYDKDF (reference sequence). The CDR3 loop spans 15 amino acids. V dropped 1 base and J dropped 2 bases, with 9 bases sitting between them.

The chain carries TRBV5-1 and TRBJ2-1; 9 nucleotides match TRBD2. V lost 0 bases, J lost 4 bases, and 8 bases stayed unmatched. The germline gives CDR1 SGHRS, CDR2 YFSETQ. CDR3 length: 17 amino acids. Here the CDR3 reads CASSLAGDSGGYNEQFF. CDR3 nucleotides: TGCGCCAGCAGCTTGGCGGGGGATAGCGGGGGTTACAATGAGCAGTTCTTC.

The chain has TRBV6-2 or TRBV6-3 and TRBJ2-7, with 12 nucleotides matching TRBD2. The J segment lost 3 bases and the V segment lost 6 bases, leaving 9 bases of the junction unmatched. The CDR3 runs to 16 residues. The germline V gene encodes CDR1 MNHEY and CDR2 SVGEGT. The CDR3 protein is CASSRLTSGGFYEQYF. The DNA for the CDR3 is TGTGCCAGCAGCCGCCTGACTAGCGGGGGATTCTACGAGCAGTACTTC.

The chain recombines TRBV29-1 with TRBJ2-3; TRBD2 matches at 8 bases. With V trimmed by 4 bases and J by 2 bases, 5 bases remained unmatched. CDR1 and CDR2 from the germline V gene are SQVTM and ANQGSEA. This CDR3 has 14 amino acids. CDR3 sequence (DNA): TGCAGCGTTGGAGCGGGAGAACCCACAGATACGCAGTATTTT. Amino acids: CSVGAGEPTDTQYF.

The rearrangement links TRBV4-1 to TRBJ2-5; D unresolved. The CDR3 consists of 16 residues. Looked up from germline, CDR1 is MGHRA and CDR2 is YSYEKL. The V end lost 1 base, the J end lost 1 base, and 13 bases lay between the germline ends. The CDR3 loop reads CASSQGGDAAQETQYF. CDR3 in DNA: TGCGCCAGCAGCCAAGGAGGAGACGCGGCCCAAGAGACCCAGTACTTC.

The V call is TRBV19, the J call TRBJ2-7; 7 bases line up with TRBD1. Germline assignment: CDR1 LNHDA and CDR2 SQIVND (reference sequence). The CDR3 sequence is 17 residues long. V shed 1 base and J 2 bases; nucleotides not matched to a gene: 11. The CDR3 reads CASSIASTGPDPYEQYF. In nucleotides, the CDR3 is TGTGCCAGTAGTATAGCTTCGACAGGGCCCGACCCCTACGAGCAGTACTTC.

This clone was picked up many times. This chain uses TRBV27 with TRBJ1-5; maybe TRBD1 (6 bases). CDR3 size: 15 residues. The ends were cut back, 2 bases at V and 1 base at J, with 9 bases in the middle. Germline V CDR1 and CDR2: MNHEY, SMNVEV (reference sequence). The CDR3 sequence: CASSLEGGSNQPQHF. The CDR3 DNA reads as TGTGCCAGCAGTTTAGAGGGGGGGAGCAATCAGCCCCAGCATTTT.

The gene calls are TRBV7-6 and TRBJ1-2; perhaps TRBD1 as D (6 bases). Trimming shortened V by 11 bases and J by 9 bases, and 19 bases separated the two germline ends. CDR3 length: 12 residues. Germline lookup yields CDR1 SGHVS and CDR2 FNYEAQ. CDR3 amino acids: CAPGQGRRSYTF. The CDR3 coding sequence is TGTGCCCCAGGGCAGGGGCGCCGGAGCTACACCTTC.

The CDR3 DNA reads TGTGCTAGTGGTTTGGTGAAAGGGGGCACTGAAGCTTTCTTT. Translation: CASGLVKGGTEAFF. This chain connects TRBV12-5 to TRBJ1-1, with D possibly matching TRBD1 (6 bases). The length of the CDR3 is 14 residues. The germline V gene encodes CDR1 LGHNT and CDR2 FRNRAP. V lost 0 bases, J lost 4 bases, and 9 bases lay in between.

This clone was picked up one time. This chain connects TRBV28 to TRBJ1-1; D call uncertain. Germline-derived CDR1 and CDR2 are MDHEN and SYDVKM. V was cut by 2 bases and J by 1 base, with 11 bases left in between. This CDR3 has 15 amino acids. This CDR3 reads CASSLLPPTNTEAFF. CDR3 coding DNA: TGTGCCAGCAGTTTACTCCCCCCTACGAACACTGAAGCTTTCTTT.

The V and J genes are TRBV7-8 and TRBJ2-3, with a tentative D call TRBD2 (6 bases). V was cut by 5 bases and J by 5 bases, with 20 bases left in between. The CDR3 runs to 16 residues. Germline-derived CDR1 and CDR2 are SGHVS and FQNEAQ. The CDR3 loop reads CASSPWKRVGGDTQYF. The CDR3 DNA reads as TGTGCCAGCAGCCCATGGAAGCGGGTGGGGGGAGATACGCAGTATTTT.

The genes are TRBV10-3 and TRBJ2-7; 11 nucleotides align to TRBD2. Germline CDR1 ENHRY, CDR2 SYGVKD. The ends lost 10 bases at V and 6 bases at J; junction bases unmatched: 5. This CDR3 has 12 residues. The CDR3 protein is CATLAGVGEQYF. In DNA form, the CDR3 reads TGTGCCACACTAGCGGGAGTGGGCGAGCAGTACTTC.

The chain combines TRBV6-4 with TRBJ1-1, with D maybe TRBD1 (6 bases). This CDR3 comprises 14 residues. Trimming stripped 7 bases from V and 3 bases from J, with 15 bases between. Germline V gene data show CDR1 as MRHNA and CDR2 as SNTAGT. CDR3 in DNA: TGTGCCAGCAACCGCGGCAGGGGTGACACTGAAGCTTTCTTT. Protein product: CASNRGRGDTEAFF.

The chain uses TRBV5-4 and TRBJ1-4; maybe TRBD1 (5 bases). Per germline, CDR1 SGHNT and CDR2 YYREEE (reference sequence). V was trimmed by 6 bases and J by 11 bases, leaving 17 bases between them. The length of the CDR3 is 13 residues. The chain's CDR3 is CASKGEGLSKLFF. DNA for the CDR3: TGTGCCAGCAAAGGGGAGGGCTTAAGTAAACTGTTTTTT.

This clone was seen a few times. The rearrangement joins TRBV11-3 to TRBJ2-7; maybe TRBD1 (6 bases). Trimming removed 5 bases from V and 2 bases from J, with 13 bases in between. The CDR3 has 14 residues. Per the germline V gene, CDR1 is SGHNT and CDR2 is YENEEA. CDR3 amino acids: CASSPTGRPYEQYF. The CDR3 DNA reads TGTGCCAGCAGCCCGACAGGCCGTCCCTACGAGCAGTACTTC.

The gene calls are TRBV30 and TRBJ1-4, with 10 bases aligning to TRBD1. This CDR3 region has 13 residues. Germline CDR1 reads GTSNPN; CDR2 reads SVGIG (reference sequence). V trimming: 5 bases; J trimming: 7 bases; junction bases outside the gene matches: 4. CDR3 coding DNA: TGTGCCTGGGAACGGGACAGGGGTGAAAAACTGTTTTTT. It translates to CAWERDRGEKLFF. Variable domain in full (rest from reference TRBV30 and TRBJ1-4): SQTIHQWPATLVQPVGSPLSLECTVEGTSNPNLYWYRQAAGRGLQLLFYSVGIGQISSEVPQNLSASRPQDRQFILSSKKLLLSDSGFYLCAWERDRGEKLFFGSGTQLSVL.

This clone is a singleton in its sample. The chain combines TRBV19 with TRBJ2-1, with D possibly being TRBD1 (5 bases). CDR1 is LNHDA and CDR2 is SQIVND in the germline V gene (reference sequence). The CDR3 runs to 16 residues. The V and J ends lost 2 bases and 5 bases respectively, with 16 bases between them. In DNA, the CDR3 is TGTGCCAGTAGTATACAGGGCGGCGGTACACACAATGAGCAGTTCTTC. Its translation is CASSIQGGGTHNEQFF.

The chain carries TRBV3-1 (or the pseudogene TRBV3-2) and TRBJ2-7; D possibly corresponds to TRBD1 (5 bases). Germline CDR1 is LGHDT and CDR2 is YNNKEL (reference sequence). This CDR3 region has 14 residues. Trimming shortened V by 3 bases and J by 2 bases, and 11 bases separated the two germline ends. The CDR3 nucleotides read TGTGCCAGCAGCCAGGGGCTCCGGGCCTACGAGCAGTACTTC. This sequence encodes CASSQGLRAYEQYF.

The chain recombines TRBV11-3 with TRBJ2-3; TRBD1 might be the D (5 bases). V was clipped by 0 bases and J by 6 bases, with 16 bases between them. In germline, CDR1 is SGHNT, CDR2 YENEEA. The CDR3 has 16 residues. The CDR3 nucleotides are TGTGCCAGCAGCTTAGATGGAACTCTCCCAGGGGATACGCAGTATTTT. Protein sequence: CASSLDGTLPGDTQYF.

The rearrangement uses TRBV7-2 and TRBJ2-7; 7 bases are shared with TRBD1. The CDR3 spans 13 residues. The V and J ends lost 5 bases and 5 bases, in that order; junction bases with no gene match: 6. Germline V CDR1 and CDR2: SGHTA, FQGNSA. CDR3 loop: CASSGRQGDEQYF. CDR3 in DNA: TGTGCCAGCAGCGGGAGACAGGGAGACGAGCAGTACTTC. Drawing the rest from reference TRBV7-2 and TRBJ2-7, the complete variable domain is GAGVSQSPSNKVTEKGKDVELRCDPISGHTALYWYRQSLGQGLEFLIYFQGNSAPDKSGLPSDRFSAERTGGSVSTLTIQRTQQEDSAVYLCASSGRQGDEQYFGPGTRLTVT.

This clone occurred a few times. The CDR3: CAWSGGGYNSPLHF. In DNA, the CDR3 is TGTGCCTGGAGTGGGGGAGGGTATAATTCACCCCTCCACTTT. The chain is built from TRBV30 and TRBJ1-6; D is ambiguous. Germline CDR1 and CDR2: GTSNPN and SVGIG (reference sequence). V shed 1 base and J shed 4 bases, with 8 bases lying between them. The CDR3 consists of 14 residues. Variable domain in full (rest from reference TRBV30 and TRBJ1-6): SQTIHQWPATLVQPVGSPLSLECTVEGTSNPNLYWYRQAAGRGLQLLFYSVGIGQISSEVPQNLSASRPQDRQFILSSKKLLLSDSGFYLCAWSGGGYNSPLHFGNGTRLTVT.

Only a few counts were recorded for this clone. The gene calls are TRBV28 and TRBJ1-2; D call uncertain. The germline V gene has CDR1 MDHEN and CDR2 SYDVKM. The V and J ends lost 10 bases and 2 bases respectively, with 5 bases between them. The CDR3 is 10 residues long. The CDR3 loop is CATLNYGYTF. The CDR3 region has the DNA TGTGCCACCCTGAACTATGGCTACACCTTC.

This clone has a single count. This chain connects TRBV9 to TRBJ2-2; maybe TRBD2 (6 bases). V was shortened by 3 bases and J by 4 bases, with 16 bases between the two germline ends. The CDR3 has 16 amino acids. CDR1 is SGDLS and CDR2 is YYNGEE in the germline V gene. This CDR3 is CASSARASEGTGELFF. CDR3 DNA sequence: TGTGCCAGCAGCGCCCGGGCCTCGGAGGGCACCGGGGAGCTGTTTTTT.

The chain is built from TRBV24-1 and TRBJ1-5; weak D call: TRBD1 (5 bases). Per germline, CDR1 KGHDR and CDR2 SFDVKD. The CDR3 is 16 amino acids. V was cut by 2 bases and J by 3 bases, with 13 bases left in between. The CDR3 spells CATSDSGDSPNQPQHF. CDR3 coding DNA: TGTGCCACCAGTGATTCCGGTGACAGCCCCAATCAGCCCCAGCATTTT.

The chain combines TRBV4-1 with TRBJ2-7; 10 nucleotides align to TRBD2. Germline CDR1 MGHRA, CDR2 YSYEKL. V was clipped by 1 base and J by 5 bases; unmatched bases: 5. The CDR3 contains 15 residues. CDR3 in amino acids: CASSQGGLALHEQYF. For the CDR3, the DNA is TGCGCCAGCAGCCAAGGGGGACTAGCGCTCCACGAGCAGTACTTC.

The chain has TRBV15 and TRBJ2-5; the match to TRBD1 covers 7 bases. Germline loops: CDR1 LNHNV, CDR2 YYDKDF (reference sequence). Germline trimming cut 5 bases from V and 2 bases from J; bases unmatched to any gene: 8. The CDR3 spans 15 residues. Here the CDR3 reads CATSGDRVLQETQYF. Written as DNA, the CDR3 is TGTGCCACCAGCGGCGACAGGGTTCTACAAGAGACCCAGTACTTC. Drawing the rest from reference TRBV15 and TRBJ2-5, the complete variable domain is DAMVIQNPRYQVTQFGKPVTLSCSQTLNHNVMYWYQQKSSQAPKLLFHYYDKDFNNEADTPDNFQSRRPNTSFCFLDIRSPGLGDTAMYLCATSGDRVLQETQYFGPGTRLLVL.